A single sample is the source of the 18 T cell receptor beta chains below, sequenced in a study of cytomegalovirus exposure and HLA in healthy donors. The PCR had 60 Vbeta and 13 Jbeta primers. Here immunoSEQ multiplex PCR was the method, and the copy in TCRdb shows in-frame clones only, minus some. Of about 200,000 clones listed, 75% to 90% are singletons. Material: PBMCs. The receptors derive from a young man in good health and CMV-seronegative.

The chain uses TRBV7-9 and TRBJ1-5; a possible D gene is TRBD1 (6 bases). Looked up from germline, CDR1 is SEHNR and CDR2 is FQNEAQ (reference sequence). The CDR3 consists of 15 residues. V was pared by 5 bases and J by 5 bases, with 16 bases between. The CDR3 protein is CASSPRKGGDQPQHF. The CDR3 nucleotides are TGTGCCAGCAGCCCCCGCAAGGGGGGGGATCAGCCCCAGCATTTT.

This chain connects TRBV28 to TRBJ2-2; possibly TRBD2 for D (6 bases). The CDR3 has 16 amino acids. Germline V CDR1 and CDR2: MDHEN, SYDVKM. V was clipped by 6 bases and J by 6 bases, with 20 bases between them. The CDR3 sequence is CASRVVGGKNAGELFF. The CDR3 nucleotides read TGTGCCAGCAGAGTAGTCGGCGGGAAGAATGCCGGGGAGCTGTTTTTT.

The chain couples TRBV19 to TRBJ2-7, with 8 bases matching TRBD1. The CDR3 loop spans 13 amino acids. CDR1 is LNHDA, CDR2 SQIVND, per germline (reference sequence). J gave up 3 bases and V 5 bases, and 3 bases lay outside the gene matches. CDR3 coding DNA: TGTGCCAGTAGTGGACAGGGATACTACGAGCAGTACTTC. It codes for CASSGQGYYEQYF.

This chain joins TRBV29-1 and TRBJ1-1; D unresolved. CDR1 and CDR2 from the germline V gene are SQVTM and ANQGSEA. The ends were cut back, 2 bases at V and 7 bases at J, with 11 bases in the middle. The CDR3 runs to 12 residues. CDR3 nucleotides: TGCAGCGTTGAAATTGGGCAGGTTGAAGCTTTCTTT. It is translated as CSVEIGQVEAFF.

The chain links TRBV11-2 to TRBJ1-4; 8 nucleotides line up with TRBD1. CDR1 SGHAT and CDR2 FQNNGV come from the germline V gene. The junction had 16 bases not matched to a gene; V was cut back by 0 bases and J by 13 bases. This CDR3 is built from 17 residues. The CDR3 DNA is TGTGCCAGCAGCTTAGATAATAGAAGGGGGACAGGCAGAGGACTGTTTTTT. It yields the protein CASSLDNRRGTGRGLFF.

To note about this clone: Relative to the germline gene, one junction end is altered; a read error may explain this. V and J are TRBV25-1 and TRBJ2-3, with D perhaps TRBD2 (6 bases). Per germline, CDR1 MGHDK and CDR2 SYGVNS. CDR3 length equals 14 residues. Here the CDR3 reads CATSRAGIIDTQYF. The CDR3 DNA is TGTGCCACCAGTCGTGCGGGGATCATCGATACGCAGTATTTT.

The V and J genes are TRBV7-8 and TRBJ2-5; a possible D gene is TRBD2 (7 bases). V dropped 7 bases and J dropped 3 bases, with 21 bases sitting between them. This CDR3 has 16 residues. CDR1 is SGHVS, CDR2 FQNEAQ, per germline. As DNA, the CDR3 is TGTGCCAGCAACTCCCAAGGGGGGGGGTCCAAAGAGACCCAGTACTTC. This gives the protein CASNSQGGGSKETQYF.

The chain uses TRBV28 and TRBJ2-5; D possibly corresponds to TRBD1 (5 bases). This CDR3 is 14 amino acids long. CDR1 MDHEN and CDR2 SYDVKM come from the germline V gene. Trimming shortened V by 7 bases and J by 4 bases, and 16 bases separated the two germline ends. The CDR3 here is CASTLGQGGETQYF. The CDR3 nucleotides read TGTGCCAGCACCCTGGGGCAGGGCGGAGAGACCCAGTACTTC.

The chain is built from TRBV12-5 and TRBJ2-2; D unclear. Germline V gene lookup returns CDR1 LGHNT and CDR2 FRNRAP. Trimming stripped 3 bases from V and 4 bases from J, with 3 bases between. The CDR3 runs to 12 residues. The DNA for the CDR3 is TGTGCTAGTGGTTTCCTCACCGGGGAGCTGTTTTTT. Its protein is CASGFLTGELFF.

J is TRBJ2-3 and V is TRBV11-2; TRBD1 aligns across 11 bases. This CDR3 region has 16 residues. CDR1 is SGHAT and CDR2 is FQNNGV in the germline V gene. With 4 bases clipped from V and 3 bases from J, the junction kept 6 bases outside the gene matches. The CDR3 loop reads CASSSDRGLSTDTQYF. DNA of the CDR3: TGTGCCAGCAGCTCGGACAGGGGGCTATCGACAGATACGCAGTATTTT.

The rearrangement uses TRBV10-3 and TRBJ1-6; TRBD1 agrees at 8 bases. The length of the CDR3 is 15 residues. With V trimmed by 5 bases and J by 8 bases, 8 bases remained unmatched. The germline CDR1 and CDR2 sequences are ENHRY and SYGVKD. The chain's CDR3 is CAISTTGDGYSPLHF. The CDR3 DNA is TGTGCCATCAGTACGACAGGGGATGGGTATTCACCCCTCCACTTT.

The chain recombines TRBV7-9 with TRBJ2-5; 7 bases match TRBD1. The J call is in doubt because the DNA end fits TRBJ2-7 better. CDR1 is SEHNR and CDR2 is FQNEAQ in the germline V gene (reference sequence). The CDR3 runs 14 residues. CDR3 bases: TGTGCCAGCAGCTTAGCAGGGGGCGGCTACGAGCAGTACTTC. Translation gives CASSLAGGGYEQYF.

This clone has a handful of counts. This sequence joins TRBV11-2 and TRBJ2-7, with D possibly being TRBD2 (6 bases). CDR1 and CDR2 from the germline V gene are SGHAT and FQNNGV. This CDR3 has 14 residues. V gave up 3 bases and J gave up 0 bases, with 9 bases separating them. The CDR3 loop reads CASSFGGDSYEQYF. CDR3 bases: TGTGCCAGCAGCTTTGGCGGGGACTCCTACGAGCAGTACTTC.

The chain employs TRBV5-8 and TRBJ2-6; TRBD1 matches at 8 bases. Trimming took 6 bases from V and 13 from J; bases not matched to a gene: 15. Germline V gene data show CDR1 as SGHTS and CDR2 as YDEGEE. The CDR3 is 15 residues long. CDR3 protein: CASTLPGQALGVLTF. DNA for the CDR3: TGTGCCAGCACCCTTCCGGGACAGGCTCTTGGAGTCCTGACTTTC.

The rearrangement uses TRBV7-9 and TRBJ1-2; D is unclear. Deletions cut 1 base from V and 5 bases from J, with 17 bases between. Germline CDR1 and CDR2: SEHNR and FQNEAQ (reference sequence). The CDR3 has 16 residues. The CDR3 DNA is TGTGCCAGCAGCTTAGGTGGTTTCAGCGACTCATATGGCTACACCTTC. As protein: CASSLGGFSDSYGYTF.

The genes are TRBV27 and TRBJ1-4; D ambiguous. V lost 3 bases to trimming and J lost 4 bases, with 9 bases between them. Germline CDR1 reads MNHEY; CDR2 reads SMNVEV (reference sequence). CDR3 length: 14 amino acids. The CDR3 DNA follows: TGTGCCAGCAGTTTCACGAGGCTTAATGAAAAACTGTTTTTT. Protein: CASSFTRLNEKLFF.

The chain employs TRBV2 and TRBJ2-7; D gene unclear. Germline CDR1 and CDR2: SNHLY and FYNNEI. The germline V and J ends were trimmed by 4 bases and 3 bases, with 16 bases remaining between them. The CDR3 length is 15 residues. The CDR3, as DNA: TGTGCCAGCAGTGTAATTGGTGGCAAGAACTACGAGCAGTACTTC. This gives the protein CASSVIGGKNYEQYF.

The genes are TRBV11-2 and TRBJ2-5, with TRBD1 identical over 9 bases. Germline V gene lookup returns CDR1 SGHAT and CDR2 FQNNGV. J was trimmed by 5 bases and V by 5 bases; bases with no gene match: 9. The CDR3 contains 15 residues. CDR3 nucleotide sequence: TGTGCCAGCAGCGGTTTGGGGACAGGGATGGAGACCCAGTACTTC. It codes for CASSGLGTGMETQYF.